This TCR beta chain was identified during a study of blood T cell repertoires in COVID-19. Whole-study context: Donors in the United States, Italy and Spain gave samples during acute or convalescent COVID-19. T cells, B-cell-depleted T cells, or PBMCs supplied cDNA or gDNA.

In the study's own analysis: Estimation of nucleated cell counts relied on the amplification of reference gene primers. TCRdb keeps only in-frame clones here, not all; method: immunoSEQ multiplex PCR. That table furnishes V, J and clone size, whereas the DNA furnished D and trimming. The sample yields tens of thousands of clones, around 84% seen once. This CDR3 is 15 amino acids long. V was clipped by 4 bases and J by 8 bases, with 15 bases between them. Germline CDR1 reads LNHDA; CDR2 reads SQIVND (reference sequence). Input material: peripheral blood. J is TRBJ1-6 and V is TRBV19; D call uncertain. The receptor was derived from a man aged 60 to 75 with acute or convalescent COVID-19. The CDR3 is CASSSRRRLDSPLHF. As DNA, the CDR3 is TGTGCCAGTAGTAGCCGGCGGCGGTTGGATTCACCCCTCCACTTT.